The text below deals with one T cell receptor (beta chain). This entry is derived from a study of OX40 agonist ivuxolimab in advanced cancers. The CDR3 has 12 amino acids. Trimming removed 6 bases from V and 5 bases from J, with 8 bases in between. CDR1 is MDHEN and CDR2 is SYDVKM in the germline V gene. Measured with immunoSEQ multiplex PCR; TCRdb has only the in-frame clones, and not every one. The sample carries roughly 32,000 clones, about nine tenths recorded once. V and J are TRBV28 and TRBJ1-5; D is possibly TRBD1 (6 bases). The TCR comes from an adult with an advanced solid tumor such as melanoma, head and neck, liver or kidney cancer. The input for sequencing was CD4+ or CD8+ T cells sorted from blood, taken in a trial of the OX40 agonist ivuxolimab. CDR3 coding DNA: TGTGCCAGCAGCAGGGGCCATCAGCCCCAGCATTTT. Protein: CASSRGHQPQHF.